This T cell receptor beta chain was sequenced in a study of shared clonotypes between healthy human individuals. TCRdb keeps only in-frame clones here, not all; method: immunoSEQ multiplex PCR. The sample yields around 2,000,000 clones, approximately 94% seen once. Naive-designated CD8 cells lacked CD45RO, were positively enriched for CCR7, and omitted terminally differentiated effector memory CD45RA+ cells. V dropped 8 bases and J dropped 0; count of bases not matched to a gene: 3. The germline gives CDR1 ENHRY, CDR2 SYGVKD. This CDR3 contains 13 residues. The chain has TRBV10-3 and TRBJ2-7; TRBD2 aligns across 8 bases. The sample comprised naive CD8+ T cells sorted from blood. This receptor was taken from a man between 18 and 29 years old in good health. CDR3 sequence reads: CAILAGSSYEQYF. The CDR3 coding sequence is TGTGCCATCCTAGCGGGTAGCTCCTACGAGCAGTACTTC.